This T cell receptor (gamma chain) was recorded in a study of γδ T cells in repeated Plasmodium falciparum infection. Overall study findings and caveats: Malian children's Vdelta2-negative repertoires appeared more expanded and less diverse than Australians'. Vdelta2-negative gammadelta repertoires, largely Vdelta1+, seemingly showed infection-driven waves of new clonal selection.

This clone has at least ten counts. The antigen is undetermined. Flow sorting of PBMC yielded separate Vgamma9/Vdelta2+ and Vdelta2-negative gammadelta T cell populations for bulk repertoire analysis. CDR3 size: 13 residues. With 2 bases clipped from V and 2 bases from J, the junction kept 3 bases outside the gene matches. Germline CDR1 EGSNGY, CDR2 YDSYNSKV. TCRdb fed the multiplex PCR reads into CATT to redo clone calling. There are around 24,000 gamma-chain clones in the sample; less than 3.5% occur only once, and roughly a third lies in the top ten. This receptor was identified in a pool of human donors (malaria-infected and uninfected, not separated). The chain uses TRGV2 and TRGJ1 or TRGJ2. What was sequenced was gamma-delta T cells from blood. CDR3 bases: TGTGCCACCTGGGACGCCTATTATTATAAGAAACTCTTT. This translates into CATWDAYYYKKLF.